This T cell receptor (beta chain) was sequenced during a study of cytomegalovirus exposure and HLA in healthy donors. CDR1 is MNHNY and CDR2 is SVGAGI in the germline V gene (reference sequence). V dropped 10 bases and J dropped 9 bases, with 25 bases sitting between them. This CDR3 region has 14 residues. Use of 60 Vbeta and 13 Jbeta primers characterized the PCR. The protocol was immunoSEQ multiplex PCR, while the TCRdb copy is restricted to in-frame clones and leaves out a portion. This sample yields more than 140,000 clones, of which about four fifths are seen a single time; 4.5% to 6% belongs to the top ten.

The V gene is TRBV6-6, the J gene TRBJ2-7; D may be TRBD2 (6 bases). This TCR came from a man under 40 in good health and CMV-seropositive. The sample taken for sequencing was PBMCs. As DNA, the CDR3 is TGTGCCACCACAAGGACTTCCGGGCTACTAGCGCAGTACTTC. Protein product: CATTRTSGLLAQYF.